Listed here are 18 T cell receptor beta chains from one sample, sequenced in a study of a mutant IDH1 vaccine in newly diagnosed glioma. The sample's time point: week 23, last vaccination. Doses of 300 ug of mutant IDH1 20-mer peptide were given with topical imiquimod. Antigens for these TCRs are unknown. Clones were read by immunoSEQ multiplex PCR, and TCRdb kept only the in-frame ones, dropping some. This table holds roughly 60,000 clones, around 83% found once. Sample: PBMCs, taken from a glioma patient whose treatment included an IDH1 peptide vaccine. The receptors come from a man in his thirties or forties with glioma.

This chain connects TRBV12-2 to TRBJ2-1; the table's TRBD1 call for D was not verified on the DNA. TRBV12-2 is described as a pseudogene. The length of the CDR3 is 18 residues. The DNA for the CDR3 is TGTGCAAGTCGCTTCCGGGACAGCACAAGTAGATCCTACAATGAGCAGTTCTTC. Translating it yields CASRFRDSTSRSYNEQFF.

This clone was seen once. V is TRBV4-2 and J is TRBJ1-2, with D hard to call. Trimming left V 0 bases short and J 3 bases short, with 17 bases between. CDR3 length equals 17 residues. The germline V gene has CDR1 LGHNA and CDR2 YNFKEQ. The CDR3 DNA follows: TGTGCCAGCAGCCAAGATAAATCCGACCCGCTTTACTATGGCTACACCTTC. Translating it yields CASSQDKSDPLYYGYTF.

The chain is built from TRBV15 and TRBJ1-6; D might be TRBD1 (5 bases). Between the trimmed V and J ends, which lost 4 bases and 3 bases, there was a span of 13 bases. The CDR3 length is 16 residues. The germline CDR1 and CDR2 sequences are LNHNV and YYDKDF (reference sequence). This CDR3 is CATSTVHRFYNSPLHF. The CDR3 DNA is TGTGCCACCAGCACAGTTCACAGGTTCTATAATTCACCCCTCCACTTT.

This chain uses TRBV6-6 with TRBJ1-5; the D gene is possibly TRBD1 (6 bases). V was clipped by 6 bases and J by 3 bases, with 15 bases between them. The germline CDR1 and CDR2 sequences are MNHNY and SVGAGI (reference sequence). The CDR3 length is 15 residues. CDR3: CASSDRWGDNQPQHF. CDR3 DNA: TGTGCCAGCAGCGACAGGTGGGGAGACAATCAGCCCCAGCATTTT.

The genes are TRBV25-1 and TRBJ1-1, with D perhaps TRBD1 (5 bases). The CDR3 covers 13 residues. Looked up from germline, CDR1 is MGHDK and CDR2 is SYGVNS. V was shortened by 0 bases and J by 9 bases, with 11 bases between the two germline ends. CDR3: CASSEYVGGKAFF. Here the CDR3 DNA reads TGTGCCAGCAGTGAATATGTCGGGGGAAAAGCTTTCTTT.

The chain uses TRBV11-2 and TRBJ2-7, with a weak D call TRBD1 (6 bases). Germline assignment: CDR1 SGHAT and CDR2 FQNNGV. The V end lost 5 bases, the J end lost 4 bases, and 18 bases lay between the germline ends. The CDR3 covers 15 residues. This chain's CDR3 is CASSRGQTLAYEQYF. As DNA, the CDR3 is TGTGCCAGCAGCCGTGGACAGACACTCGCATACGAGCAGTACTTC.

The chain joins TRBV29-1 to TRBJ2-3, with D perhaps TRBD1 or TRBD2 (5 bases each). The CDR3 totals 12 residues. Germline V gene data show CDR1 as SQVTM and CDR2 as ANQGSEA. V lost 6 bases, J lost 8 bases, and 15 bases lay in between. The CDR3 sequence: CSVPSGTATQYF. The CDR3 DNA sequence: TGCAGCGTGCCCTCCGGGACGGCTACGCAGTATTTT.

The chain carries TRBV19 and TRBJ2-3, with TRBD1 identical over 7 bases. The CDR3 is 15 residues long. Germline V gives CDR1 LNHDA, CDR2 SQIVND (reference sequence). V lost 3 bases to trimming and J lost 3 bases; unmatched junction nucleotides: 6. This CDR3 is CASSITGVLTDTQYF. Here the CDR3 DNA reads TGTGCCAGTAGTATCACAGGGGTCCTAACAGATACGCAGTATTTT.

V usage is TRBV5-4 and J usage is TRBJ1-2, with TRBD1 matching over 10 bases. V was pared by 1 base and J by 2 bases, with 8 bases of the junction left unmatched. Germline V CDR1 and CDR2: SGHNT, YYREEE (reference sequence). The CDR3 has 17 amino acids. The CDR3 loop is CASSLYSGTGANYGYTF. CDR3 sequence (DNA): TGTGCCAGCAGCTTGTATTCTGGGACAGGGGCAAACTATGGCTACACCTTC.

The rearrangement uses TRBV4-2 and TRBJ2-5; 7 bases map to TRBD2. The CDR3 is 15 amino acids. Germline assignment: CDR1 LGHNA and CDR2 YNFKEQ. The ends lost 0 bases at V and 2 bases at J; junction bases unmatched: 3. The CDR3 DNA reads TGTGCCAGCAGCCAAGACGGGCGGGGGCAAGAGACCCAGTACTTC. Protein product: CASSQDGRGQETQYF.

This sequence joins TRBV5-4 and TRBJ2-5; 8 positions agree with TRBD2. The germline gives CDR1 SGHNT, CDR2 YYREEE (reference sequence). This CDR3 is 16 amino acids long. V gave up 4 bases and J gave up 1 base; unmatched junction bases: 9. CDR3 nucleotide sequence: TGTGCCAGCAGCACGGAGGGAGCGGGGGCCCAAGAGACCCAGTACTTC. Translated, it gives CASSTEGAGAQETQYF.

The chain uses TRBV11-2 and TRBJ2-1; 9 nucleotides line up with TRBD1. Germline loops: CDR1 SGHAT, CDR2 FQNNGV. Trimming took 3 bases from V and 6 from J; bases not matched to a gene: 9. The CDR3 has 16 amino acids. CDR3 protein: CASSLITGTGTNEQFF. In DNA, the CDR3 is TGTGCCAGCAGCTTGATAACCGGGACAGGGACCAATGAGCAGTTCTTC.

V and J are TRBV5-4 and TRBJ2-5; tentative D call: TRBD2 (6 bases). Deletions cut 2 bases from V and 4 bases from J, with 15 bases between. Per the germline V gene, CDR1 is SGHNT and CDR2 is YYREEE (reference sequence). This CDR3 region has 15 residues. The CDR3 reads CASSFNRAGRETQYF. Here the CDR3 DNA reads TGTGCCAGCAGCTTCAATCGGGCGGGGCGAGAGACCCAGTACTTC.

The chain is built from TRBV4-1 and TRBJ1-5; perhaps TRBD1 as D (6 bases). The germline gives CDR1 MGHRA, CDR2 YSYEKL. Between the trimmed V and J ends, which lost 3 bases and 5 bases, there was a span of 14 bases. This CDR3 spans 15 amino acids. The CDR3: CASSHRTEGDQPQHF. For the CDR3, the DNA is TGCGCCAGCAGCCACCGGACAGAAGGGGATCAGCCCCAGCATTTT.

J is TRBJ1-2 and V is TRBV7-8; 9 bases fit TRBD1. The V gene end was trimmed by 4 bases and the J gene end by 3 bases; junction bases not matched to a gene: 15. Germline CDR1 and CDR2: SGHVS and FQNEAQ. CDR3 length equals 18 residues. The CDR3 DNA reads as TGTGCCAGCAGCTCGATAGCCCTAAGGACAGGGGTTTACTATGGCTACACCTTC. This gives the protein CASSSIALRTGVYYGYTF.

This clone appeared a few times. This chain links TRBV6-1 with TRBJ1-3; 8 nucleotides agree with TRBD1. The CDR3 has 14 residues. Germline loops: CDR1 MNHNS, CDR2 SASEGT. V was pared by 4 bases and J by 7 bases, with 6 bases of the junction left unmatched. CDR3 nucleotides: TGTGCCAGCAGTGTGGGACAGGAAAGCAACACCATATATTTT. As protein: CASSVGQESNTIYF.

The CDR3 sequence: CASSISNEQYF. As DNA, the CDR3 is TGTGCCAGTAGTATTTCAAACGAGCAGTACTTC. The genes are TRBV19 and TRBJ2-7, with D unclear. V was shortened by 3 bases and J by 5 bases, with 5 bases between the two germline ends. Looked up from germline, CDR1 is LNHDA and CDR2 is SQIVND (reference sequence). The CDR3 is made up of 11 amino acids.

Of note for this clone: Other DNA sequences from this sample encode an identical CDR3 as well. V gene TRBV11-2 combines with J gene TRBJ2-3; D may be TRBD1 or TRBD2 (5 bases each). The CDR3 extends over 16 amino acids. V lost 2 bases and J lost 2, with 14 bases in between. CDR1 and CDR2 from the germline V gene are SGHAT and FQNNGV. Here the CDR3 reads CASSLRPGADTDTQYF. The CDR3, as DNA: TGTGCCAGCAGCTTAAGACCCGGGGCGGACACAGATACGCAGTATTTT.